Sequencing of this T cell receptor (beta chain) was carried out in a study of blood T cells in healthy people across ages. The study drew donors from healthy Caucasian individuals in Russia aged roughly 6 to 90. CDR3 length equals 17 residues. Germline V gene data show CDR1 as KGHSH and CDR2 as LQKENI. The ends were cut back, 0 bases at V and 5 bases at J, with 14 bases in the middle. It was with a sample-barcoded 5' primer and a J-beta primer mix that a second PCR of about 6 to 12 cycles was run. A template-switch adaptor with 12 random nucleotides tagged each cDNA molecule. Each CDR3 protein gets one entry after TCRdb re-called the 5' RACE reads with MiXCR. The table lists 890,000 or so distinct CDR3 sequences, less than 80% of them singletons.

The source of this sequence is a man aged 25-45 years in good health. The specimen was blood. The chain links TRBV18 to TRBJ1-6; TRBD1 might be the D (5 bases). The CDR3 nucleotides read TGTGCCAGCTCACCACCGGGAGGGACTATAGATAATTCACCCCTCCACTTT. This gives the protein CASSPPGGTIDNSPLHF.